The 8 T cell receptor beta chains presented below share a single source sample, sequenced in a study of T cells in Graves' hyperthyroidism and ophthalmopathy. Amplified TCR beta CDR3 regions came from RNA transcripts. During a first-round RT-PCR of the TCR CDR3, the HTBI primer set was used. MiXCR was run by TCRdb on the multiplex PCR reads, yielding one entry per CDR3 protein. This table has around 760,000 distinct CDR3 sequences, just over 35% appearing once. The specimen was blood. Receptors originate from a middle-aged woman with Graves' hyperthyroidism.

This clonotype was observed a few times. This chain uses TRBV24-1 with TRBJ1-3, with D unclear. Germline CDR1 and CDR2: KGHDR and SFDVKD. The V end lost 6 bases, the J end lost 3 bases, and 2 bases lay between the germline ends. The CDR3 runs to 11 residues. Here the CDR3 reads CATSHGNTIYF. DNA of the CDR3: TGTGCCACCAGTCATGGAAACACCATATATTTT.

The gene calls are TRBV4-1 and TRBJ1-1; D gene unclear. The CDR3 runs to 13 residues. V lost 3 bases and J 5 bases, leaving 10 bases between the germline ends. The germline gives CDR1 MGHRA, CDR2 YSYEKL. The CDR3 bases are TGCGCCAGCAGCCACCAGGTCGGGACTGAAGCTTTCTTT. It translates to CASSHQVGTEAFF.

There are many counts of this clonotype. The V call is TRBV7-2, the J call TRBJ2-7, with no clear D. The CDR3 is made up of 13 amino acids. Trimming pared 1 base from V and 1 base from J, leaving 5 bases between. In germline, CDR1 is SGHTA, CDR2 FQGNSA. The chain's CDR3 is CASSLVRSYEQYF. The CDR3 DNA sequence: TGTGCCAGCAGCTTAGTCAGATCCTACGAGCAGTACTTC.

As for this clonotype: Germline and junction disagree at one end, which may indicate a read error. The chain couples TRBV4-3 to TRBJ1-4, with 8 bases lining up with TRBD1. The CDR3 contains 14 residues. The germline V gene has CDR1 LGHNA and CDR2 YSLEER. The CDR3 loop is CASSPDRANENLFF. CDR3 nucleotide sequence: TGCGCCAGCAGCCCGGACAGGGCTAATGAAAACCTGTTTTTT.

This clonotype came up many times. The CDR3 nucleotides read TGTGCCAGCAGCCAAATCGAGGCAGACTCTGGGGCCAACGTCCTGACTTTC. This codes for CASSQIEADSGANVLTF. This chain links TRBV14 with TRBJ2-6; no definite D call. This CDR3 contains 17 residues. The V end lost 2 bases, the J end lost 0 bases, and 11 bases lay between the germline ends. CDR1 and CDR2 (germline): SGHDN, FVKESK.

The rearrangement uses TRBV7-9 and TRBJ2-5; possible D gene TRBD2, 5 bases. Trimming removed 4 bases at V and 3 bases at J, with 15 bases between. Germline V lookup: CDR1 SEHNR, CDR2 FQNEAQ (reference sequence). The CDR3 totals 15 residues. The CDR3: CASSSGIGGEETQYF. Written as DNA, the CDR3 is TGTGCCAGCAGCTCCGGGATCGGCGGAGAAGAGACCCAGTACTTC.

This clonotype was seen repeatedly, ten times or more. This sequence joins TRBV10-2 and TRBJ1-2; 9 bases are a match to TRBD1. The CDR3 has 15 amino acids. Per germline, CDR1 WSHSY and CDR2 SAAADI. V shed 2 bases and J 6 bases; nucleotides not matched to a gene: 7. The CDR3 protein is CASSEPGTGIDGYTF. The CDR3 nucleotides read TGCGCCAGCAGTGAGCCCGGGACAGGGATTGATGGCTACACCTTC.

Concerning this clonotype itself: With a much larger clone just one base away, this may be a read error. The V gene is TRBV6-5, the J gene TRBJ2-2; 7 nucleotides line up with TRBD2. This CDR3 is 16 amino acids long. Unmatched junction bases numbered 4, after V lost 2 bases and J lost 1 base. CDR1 and CDR2 (germline): MNHEY, SVGAGI. This CDR3 reads CASSYPASGNTGELFF. DNA for the CDR3: TGTGCCAGCAGTTACCCGGCTAGCGGGAACACCGGGGAGCTGTTTTTT.